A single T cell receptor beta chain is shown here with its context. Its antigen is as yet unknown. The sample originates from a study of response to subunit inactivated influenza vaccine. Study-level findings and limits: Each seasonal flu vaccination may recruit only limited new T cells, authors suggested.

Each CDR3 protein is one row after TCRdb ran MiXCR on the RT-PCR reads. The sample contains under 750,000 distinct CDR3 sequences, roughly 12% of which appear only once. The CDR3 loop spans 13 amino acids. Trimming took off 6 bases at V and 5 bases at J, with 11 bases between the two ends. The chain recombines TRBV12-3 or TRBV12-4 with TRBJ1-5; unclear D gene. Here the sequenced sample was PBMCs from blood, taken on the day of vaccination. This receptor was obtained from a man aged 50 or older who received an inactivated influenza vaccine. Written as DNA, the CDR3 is TGTGCCAGCAGCCCTTCGAAACATCAGCCCCAGCATTTT. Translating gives CASSPSKHQPQHF.